Below, 10 T cell receptor beta chains from the same sample are listed, as sequenced in a study of blood T cell repertoires in COVID-19. TCRdb's copy holds only in-frame clones and misses some; the assay was immunoSEQ multiplex PCR. The top ten hold under 4% of the sample, which has some 190,000 clones, less than 85% seen once. The sequenced sample consisted of PBMCs or T cells enriched from blood (not recorded which). Receptors were obtained from a woman in her twenties or thirties who had recovered from COVID-19.

The chain carries TRBV2 and TRBJ1-1, with unresolved D. V was pared by 4 bases and J by 0 bases, with 6 bases between. The CDR3 consists of 13 residues. Germline-derived CDR1 and CDR2 are SNHLY and FYNNEI. CDR3 amino acids: CASSVQLNTEAFF. CDR3 DNA sequence: TGTGCCAGCAGTGTTCAGTTGAACACTGAAGCTTTCTTT. The full variable domain, completed using reference TRBV2 and TRBJ1-1, is EPEVTQTPSHQVTQMGQEVILRCVPISNHLYFYWYRQILGQKVEFLVSFYNNEISEKSEIFDDQFSVERPDGSNFTLKIRSTKLEDSAMYFCASSVQLNTEAFFGQGTRLTVV.

This rearrangement joins TRBV5-5 to TRBJ2-1; TRBD2 agrees at 8 bases. The CDR3 contains 14 residues. Germline V CDR1 and CDR2: SGHKS, YYEKEE (reference sequence). V gave up 4 bases and J gave up 6 bases; unmatched junction bases: 6. The CDR3 DNA follows: TGTGCCAGCAGCCAAGGACTAGCCTCCAATGAGCAGTTCTTC. It codes for CASSQGLASNEQFF.

CDR3 sequence reads: CASGGTGELFF. The CDR3 DNA is TGTGCCAGCGGAGGAACCGGGGAGCTGTTTTTT. The genes are TRBV28 and TRBJ2-2, with D maybe TRBD2 (5 bases). The CDR3 loop spans 11 amino acids. The germline V gene encodes CDR1 MDHEN and CDR2 SYDVKM. V was trimmed by 8 bases and J by 5 bases, leaving 6 bases between them.

V and J are TRBV15 and TRBJ2-5, with 10 bases identical to TRBD2. CDR3 length: 17 amino acids. The V gene's germline CDR1 is LNHNV and CDR2 YYDKDF (reference sequence). V lost 0 bases to trimming and J lost 0 bases; unmatched junction nucleotides: 4. The CDR3 is CATSRDVLAGNQETQYF. The DNA for the CDR3 is TGTGCCACCAGCAGAGATGTACTAGCGGGGAACCAAGAGACCCAGTACTTC.

V is TRBV19 and J is TRBJ2-1; a possible D gene is TRBD1 (6 bases). The CDR3 is made up of 14 amino acids. Per germline, CDR1 LNHDA and CDR2 SQIVND (reference sequence). Trimming left V 6 bases short and J 1 base short, with 10 bases between. CDR3 protein: CASRVQGSYNEQFF. For the CDR3, the DNA is TGTGCCAGTAGGGTTCAGGGGTCCTACAATGAGCAGTTCTTC.

The genes are TRBV5-1 and TRBJ1-1, with 7 bases aligning to TRBD1. V shed 4 bases, J shed 0 bases, and the junction held 9 bases outside the gene matches. The CDR3 runs 16 residues. From germline, CDR1 is SGHRS and CDR2 YFSETQ. The CDR3, as DNA: TGCGCCAGCAGCGGCAGGGGGGATATGTTGAACACTGAAGCTTTCTTT. It yields the protein CASSGRGDMLNTEAFF. The complete variable domain, with remaining parts taken from reference TRBV5-1 and TRBJ1-1, reads KAGVTQTPRYLIKTRGQQVTLSCSPISGHRSVSWYQQTPGQGLQFLFEYFSETQRNKGNFPGRFSGRQFSNSRSEMNVSTLELGDSALYLCASSGRGDMLNTEAFFGQGTRLTVV.

This sequence joins TRBV24-1 and TRBJ2-1, with D maybe TRBD2 (5 bases). CDR3 length: 12 residues. In germline, CDR1 is KGHDR, CDR2 SFDVKD. Trimming removed 4 bases at V and 8 bases at J, with 8 bases between. In DNA, the CDR3 is TGTGCCACCAGTGACCCCGGGGATGAGCAGTTCTTC. Encoded protein: CATSDPGDEQFF.

The J gene is TRBJ2-7, the V gene TRBV6-2 or TRBV6-3; 10 bases agree with TRBD2. The ends lost 0 bases at V and 6 bases at J; junction bases unmatched: 5. Germline CDR1 and CDR2: MNHEY and SVGEGT. The CDR3 sequence is 15 residues long. This CDR3 reads CASSYSAGGPLEQYV. As DNA, the CDR3 is TGTGCCAGCAGTTACTCAGCGGGGGGGCCGCTCGAGCAGTACGTC.

The V call is TRBV18, the J call TRBJ2-3; 9 bases line up with TRBD2. J gave up 5 bases and V 2 bases, and 2 bases lay outside the gene matches. Germline V gene lookup returns CDR1 KGHSH and CDR2 LQKENI. The CDR3 loop spans 14 amino acids. For the CDR3, the DNA is TGTGCCAGCTCACCATCTAGCGGGGTAGATACGCAGTATTTT. This translates into CASSPSSGVDTQYF. The full variable domain, completed using reference TRBV18 and TRBJ2-3, is NAGVMQNPRHLVRRRGQEARLRCSPMKGHSHVYWYRQLPEEGLKFMVYLQKENIIDESGMPKERFSAEFPKEGPSILRIQQVVRGDSAAYFCASSPSSGVDTQYFGPGTRLTVL.

The chain joins TRBV19 to TRBJ2-2, with a tentative D call TRBD1 (5 bases). Germline V gene lookup returns CDR1 LNHDA and CDR2 SQIVND (reference sequence). The CDR3 consists of 14 residues. Trimming shortened V by 3 bases and J by 6 bases, and 11 bases separated the two germline ends. CDR3 amino acids: CASSIFRASGELFF. The CDR3 bases are TGTGCCAGTAGTATTTTCAGGGCTTCCGGGGAGCTGTTTTTT. The whole variable domain, remainder taken from reference TRBV19 and TRBJ2-2, is DGGITQSPKYLFRKEGQNVTLSCEQNLNHDAMYWYRQDPGQGLRLIYYSQIVNDFQKGDIAEGYSVSREKKESFPLTVTSAQKNPTAFYLCASSIFRASGELFFGEGSRLTVL.